The text below deals with one TCR beta chain. The antigen is undetermined. The sample is drawn from a study of T cell responses to AZD1222 COVID-19 vaccine. The junction had 7 bases not matched to a gene; V was cut back by 4 bases and J by 10 bases. This CDR3 has 13 amino acids. Germline V lookup: CDR1 LNHDA, CDR2 SQIVND (reference sequence). General observations from the study: Clonal diversity was possibly underestimated, and white British individuals and females predominated among donors.

This table comes from immunoSEQ multiplex PCR, and its TCRdb copy is limited to in-frame clones, with some not included. This table has approximately 17,000 clones, about three quarters appearing once. V gene TRBV19 combines with J gene TRBJ2-1; 7 nucleotides line up with TRBD1. The sequence derives from an adult who received the AZD1222 COVID-19 vaccine. The source material was peripheral blood, sampled 28 days after the second AZD1222 dose. Written as DNA, the CDR3 is TGTGCCAGTAGTACCGGACAGGTGGGCGAGCAGTTCTTC. This sequence encodes CASSTGQVGEQFF.